The 10 T cell receptor beta chains reported below all come from one sample, sequenced in a study of shared clonotypes between healthy human individuals. Sequenced by immunoSEQ multiplex PCR; TCRdb stores in-frame clones only, minus some. The sample includes more than 850,000 clones, 70% to 80% of them seen just once. The sample comprised memory CD4+ T cells from PBMCs. Subset denoted: CD45RA-negative fraction. The receptors stem from a man between 18 and 35 years old in good health. Some clones in this sample may be carry-over from other donors' samples.

This sequence joins TRBV11-2 and TRBJ1-2; tentatively, D is TRBD1 (5 bases). The CDR3 extends over 15 amino acids. V was pared by 1 base and J by 2 bases, with 11 bases between. The germline V gene has CDR1 SGHAT and CDR2 FQNNGV. The CDR3 region has the DNA TGTGCCAGCAGCTTAGGTCTTCAGGGAAACTATGGCTACACCTTC. Encoded protein: CASSLGLQGNYGYTF. Variable domain in full (rest from reference TRBV11-2 and TRBJ1-2): EAGVAQSPRYKIIEKRQSVAFWCNPISGHATLYWYQQILGQGPKLLIQFQNNGVVDDSQLPKDRFSAERLKGVDSTLKIQPAKLEDSAVYLCASSLGLQGNYGYTFGSGTRLTVV.

The V and J genes are TRBV9 and TRBJ2-1; tentatively, D is TRBD2 (6 bases). The V end was cut by 3 bases, the J end by 7 bases, with 14 bases between. The V gene's germline CDR1 is SGDLS and CDR2 YYNGEE. CDR3 length equals 14 residues. CDR3 protein: CASSGPGSLNEQFF. Written as DNA, the CDR3 is TGTGCCAGCAGCGGCCCCGGGAGCTTGAATGAGCAGTTCTTC. The whole variable domain, filled in from reference TRBV9 and TRBJ2-1, reads DSGVTQTPKHLITATGQRVTLRCSPRSGDLSVYWYQQSLDQGLQFLIQYYNGEERAKGNILERFSAQQFPDLHSELNLSSLELGDSALYFCASSGPGSLNEQFFGPGTRLTVL.

This chain uses TRBV11-3 with TRBJ2-2; D might be TRBD1 or TRBD2, each matching 7 bases. Germline values: CDR1 SGHNT, CDR2 YENEEA. This CDR3 is 14 amino acids long. V was shortened by 11 bases and J by 11 bases, with 24 bases between the two germline ends. In DNA form, the CDR3 reads TGTGCCTCCCAGGGGGGGCCCACCGAAGGAGAGCTGTTTTTT. Translation gives CASQGGPTEGELFF.

Regarding this clone: A read error is likely here: a far larger clone is one base away. V and J are TRBV5-1 and TRBJ2-7, with D unclear. This CDR3 is built from 15 residues. The V end lost 3 bases, the J end lost 7 bases, and 20 bases lay between the germline ends. The germline V gene encodes CDR1 SGHRS and CDR2 YFSETQ. CDR3 in DNA: TGCGCCAGCAGCTATAAGCTAGTGGGAAATGATGAGCAGTACTTC. The encoded protein is CASSYKLVGNDEQYF.

The chain recombines TRBV28 with TRBJ1-2; no clear D gene. There are 16 residues in the CDR3. Trimming took 3 bases from V and 0 from J, leaving 14 bases between them. CDR1 is MDHEN and CDR2 is SYDVKM in the germline V gene. The CDR3 region has the DNA TGTGCCAGCAGTTTTTTTGCCAGGACTACTAACTATGGCTACACCTTC. Translating gives CASSFFARTTNYGYTF.

The chain employs TRBV7-3 and TRBJ1-1; D call uncertain. V was clipped by 3 bases and J by 6 bases, with 8 bases between them. CDR1 is SGHTA and CDR2 is FQGTGA in the germline V gene. This CDR3 comprises 12 residues. This CDR3 reads CASSFRRAEAFF. The CDR3 bases are TGTGCCAGCAGCTTTCGTAGGGCTGAAGCTTTCTTT.

This clone was found a few times. The CDR3 sequence is CASSESGGRQPQHF. CDR3 DNA sequence: TGTGCCAGCAGTGAAAGCGGGGGCAGGCAGCCCCAGCATTTT. The J gene is TRBJ1-5, the V gene TRBV27, with a possible D match to TRBD1 (6 bases). From germline, CDR1 is MNHEY and CDR2 SMNVEV (reference sequence). This CDR3 has 14 amino acids. Deletions cut 5 bases from V and 7 bases from J, with 15 bases between.

The V call is TRBV5-6, the J call TRBJ2-7; D is uncertain. V dropped 5 bases and J dropped 4 bases, with 10 bases sitting between them. CDR1 SGHDT and CDR2 YYEEEE come from the germline V gene. The CDR3 length is 12 residues. Here the CDR3 reads CASRPDGYEQYF. For the CDR3, the DNA is TGTGCCAGCAGGCCTGACGGGTACGAGCAGTACTTC. Together with reference TRBV5-6 and TRBJ2-7, the CDR3 gives the full variable domain: DAGVTQSPTHLIKTRGQQVTLRCSPKSGHDTVSWYQQALGQGPQFIFQYYEEEERQRGNFPDRFSGHQFPNYSSELNVNALLLGDSALYLCASRPDGYEQYFGPGTRLTVT.

The CDR3 spells CASWAPLRDGDNEQFF. The CDR3 DNA reads as TGTGCCAGTTGGGCGCCATTGCGGGACGGAGACAATGAGCAGTTCTTC. The J gene is TRBJ2-1, the V gene TRBV19; D perhaps matches TRBD2 (6 bases). The CDR3 runs 16 residues. Trimming took 8 bases from V and 5 from J, leaving 22 bases between them. Germline V gives CDR1 LNHDA, CDR2 SQIVND (reference sequence). The full variable domain, completed using reference TRBV19 and TRBJ2-1, is DGGITQSPKYLFRKEGQNVTLSCEQNLNHDAMYWYRQDPGQGLRLIYYSQIVNDFQKGDIAEGYSVSREKKESFPLTVTSAQKNPTAFYLCASWAPLRDGDNEQFFGPGTRLTVL.

This sequence joins TRBV10-3 and TRBJ2-1; 10 nucleotides agree with TRBD2. Germline assignment: CDR1 ENHRY and CDR2 SYGVKD. The trim removed 10 bases at V and 6 bases at J, leaving 12 bases unmatched. The CDR3 runs to 15 residues. The CDR3 reads CATYRTSGLSNEQFF. The DNA of the CDR3 is TGTGCCACATATCGGACTAGCGGTTTGTCCAATGAGCAGTTCTTC.